Here is one T cell receptor beta chain with its context. What it binds is unknown. The sample comes from a study of T cell responses to AZD1222 COVID-19 vaccine. The CDR3 runs to 15 residues. The ends lost 6 bases at V and 2 bases at J; junction bases unmatched: 4. Germline V lookup: CDR1 SSHAT, CDR2 FNYEAQ (reference sequence). The method was immunoSEQ multiplex PCR; TCRdb's version includes in-frame clones alone and lacks a portion of them. The table records 160,000 or so clones, roughly 90% of them present only once. Study-wide points: Researchers took repertoire samples only after the peak T cell response had come. The donors showed a predominance of white British ancestry and of females, with possible underestimation of clonal diversity. Regions left unmutated in variants are reportedly the target of nearly half of spike-specific TCRs.

Analysis merged second doses at about 4 or about 12 weeks. The TCR sequence derives from an adult who received the AZD1222 COVID-19 vaccine. The chain couples TRBV7-7 to TRBJ2-1; 10 nucleotides line up with TRBD1. Sequencing used peripheral blood, obtained 28 days after the second AZD1222 dose. The CDR3: CASSTDRGPYNEQFF. The CDR3 bases are TGTGCCAGCAGTACCGACAGGGGGCCCTACAATGAGCAGTTCTTC.